This entry lists 19 T cell receptor beta chains sequenced from one sample in a study of cytomegalovirus exposure and HLA in healthy donors. PCR amplification relied on 60 Vbeta primers (plus 13 Jbeta primers). Repertoires were generated with immunoSEQ multiplex PCR, while TCRdb's copy carries only in-frame clones and drops some. The table records approximately 130,000 clones, around 83% of them present only once. Sequences were obtained from PBMCs. The receptors stem from a middle-aged man in good health and CMV-seronegative.

The rearrangement links TRBV5-1 to TRBJ2-1; D possibly corresponds to TRBD1 (5 bases). The CDR3 consists of 16 residues. V shed 5 bases and J shed 1 base, with 16 bases lying between them. Germline CDR1 SGHRS, CDR2 YFSETQ. The CDR3 loop is CASRHTGAPSYNEQFF. The CDR3 coding sequence is TGCGCCAGCAGACACACAGGCGCGCCGTCCTACAATGAGCAGTTCTTC.

This clone was seen only a few times. At the DNA level, this CDR3 is encoded by other sequences in the same sample as well. The chain uses TRBV5-1 and TRBJ2-5; 14 bases are shared with TRBD2. There are 16 residues in the CDR3. From germline, CDR1 is SGHRS and CDR2 YFSETQ. J was trimmed by 2 bases and V by 4 bases; bases with no gene match: 4. This CDR3 reads CASSPGLAGAQETQYF. The CDR3 nucleotides are TGCGCCAGCAGCCCGGGACTAGCGGGGGCTCAAGAGACCCAGTACTTC.

This chain connects TRBV2 to TRBJ1-2, with D perhaps TRBD1 (5 bases). V was trimmed by 3 bases and J by 0 bases, leaving 14 bases between them. This CDR3 is built from 16 residues. Germline CDR1 is SNHLY and CDR2 is FYNNEI. CDR3 DNA: TGTGCCAGCAGTGATTGGCAGGGCTTAGCTAACTATGGCTACACCTTC. Encoded protein: CASSDWQGLANYGYTF.

V usage is TRBV5-1 and J usage is TRBJ1-4; TRBD1 matches 9 bases. The trim removed 0 bases at V and 4 bases at J, leaving 7 bases unmatched. The germline gives CDR1 SGHRS, CDR2 YFSETQ. The CDR3 sequence is 17 residues long. The CDR3 loop reads CASSLEGQGSGNEKLFF. Written as DNA, the CDR3 is TGCGCCAGCAGCTTGGAGGGACAGGGTTCGGGTAATGAAAAACTGTTTTTT.

This rearrangement joins TRBV10-2 to TRBJ1-2, with 9 bases matching TRBD1. The V gene's germline CDR1 is WSHSY and CDR2 SAAADI. This CDR3 comprises 15 residues. V dropped 0 bases and J dropped 8; count of bases not matched to a gene: 7. Here the CDR3 reads CASSESGTGIQGYTF. CDR3 in DNA: TGCGCCAGCAGTGAGTCAGGGACAGGGATTCAGGGCTACACCTTC.

This chain connects TRBV19 to TRBJ1-5, with unresolved D. CDR3 size: 14 residues. The germline V and J ends were trimmed by 3 bases and 5 bases, with 11 bases remaining between them. Germline lookup yields CDR1 LNHDA and CDR2 SQIVND (reference sequence). The CDR3 bases are TGTGCCAGTAGTATCAGAATGGAGGATCAGCCCCAGCATTTT. Amino acid sequence: CASSIRMEDQPQHF.

The V gene is TRBV2, the J gene TRBJ1-5, with a weak D call TRBD1 (6 bases). Germline assignment: CDR1 SNHLY and CDR2 FYNNEI. This CDR3 has 15 amino acids. Trimming shortened V by 5 bases and J by 4 bases, and 15 bases separated the two germline ends. The CDR3 DNA is TGTGCCAGCAGTACGGGACACTCAATTAATCAGCCCCAGCATTTT. Its protein is CASSTGHSINQPQHF.

V usage is TRBV7-8 and J usage is TRBJ1-4; 8 bases fit TRBD1. This CDR3 has 16 residues. V shed 3 bases, J shed 6 bases, and the junction held 9 bases outside the gene matches. Per the germline V gene, CDR1 is SGHVS and CDR2 is FQNEAQ. The CDR3 region is CASSLKQGEPYEKLFF. CDR3 in DNA: TGTGCCAGCAGCTTGAAACAGGGGGAGCCTTATGAAAAACTGTTTTTT.

The rearrangement joins TRBV6-5 to TRBJ2-1; a weak D match, TRBD2 (6 bases). Germline V gives CDR1 MNHEY, CDR2 SVGAGI. CDR3 length: 16 residues. V was clipped by 4 bases and J by 3 bases, with 16 bases between them. CDR3 region: CASSSRGGIFYNEQFF. The CDR3 DNA reads TGTGCCAGCAGTTCCCGTGGGGGGATATTCTACAATGAGCAGTTCTTC.

V is TRBV5-8 and J is TRBJ2-3; no definite D call. Germline V gene data show CDR1 as SGHTS and CDR2 as YDEGEE. There are 11 residues in the CDR3. With 1 base removed from V and 9 bases from J, the gap between germline ends came to 6 bases. Here the CDR3 reads CASSLMLTQYF. The CDR3 DNA is TGTGCCAGCAGCTTGATGTTAACGCAGTATTTT.

The chain links TRBV27 to TRBJ2-7; 8 nucleotides line up with TRBD2. The CDR3 is 14 amino acids. Germline V CDR1 and CDR2: MNHEY, SMNVEV (reference sequence). V dropped 5 bases and J dropped 2; count of bases not matched to a gene: 5. The CDR3: CASSAGTRAYEQYF. The DNA of the CDR3 is TGTGCCAGCAGTGCCGGGACTAGAGCCTACGAGCAGTACTTC.

The rearrangement joins TRBV29-1 to TRBJ2-5; D is undetermined. The CDR3 consists of 13 residues. CDR1 SQVTM and CDR2 ANQGSEA come from the germline V gene. Deletions cut 4 bases from V and 5 bases from J, with 14 bases between. CDR3 coding DNA: TGCAGCGTTGTAAGGAGCCTTGCCGAGACCCAGTACTTC. It encodes CSVVRSLAETQYF.

This clone has a single count. The V gene is TRBV5-1, the J gene TRBJ2-7; D possibly corresponds to TRBD2 (6 bases). The CDR3 sequence is 13 residues long. V was cut by 5 bases and J by 5 bases, with 14 bases left in between. Germline CDR1 SGHRS, CDR2 YFSETQ. The CDR3 loop reads CASSKARGDEQYF. The DNA for the CDR3 is TGCGCCAGCAGTAAGGCGCGGGGCGACGAGCAGTACTTC. The full variable domain, rest sourced from reference TRBV5-1 and TRBJ2-7, is KAGVTQTPRYLIKTRGQQVTLSCSPISGHRSVSWYQQTPGQGLQFLFEYFSETQRNKGNFPGRFSGRQFSNSRSEMNVSTLELGDSALYLCASSKARGDEQYFGPGTRLTVT.

The chain joins TRBV28 to TRBJ1-4, with TRBD1 matching over 9 bases. The CDR3 is made up of 13 amino acids. From germline, CDR1 is MDHEN and CDR2 SYDVKM. Trimming cost V 5 bases and J 11 bases; bases outside gene matches: 6. CDR3 coding DNA: TGTGCCAGCAGTCCCGACAGGGGGGTGAAACTGTTTTTT. This translates into CASSPDRGVKLFF.

The V call is TRBV7-2, the J call TRBJ1-1; a weak D match, TRBD1 (6 bases). This CDR3 is built from 15 residues. With 5 bases removed from V and 4 bases from J, the gap between germline ends came to 17 bases. CDR1 and CDR2 (germline): SGHTA, FQGNSA. The CDR3 coding sequence is TGTGCCAGCAGCCAATCTGGGGGGGCGCGCACTGAAGCTTTCTTT. Translating gives CASSQSGGARTEAFF.

The chain couples TRBV19 to TRBJ1-1, with D possibly being TRBD1 (6 bases). V lost 5 bases and J lost 4, with 14 bases in between. The length of the CDR3 is 14 residues. Germline assignment: CDR1 LNHDA and CDR2 SQIVND (reference sequence). The CDR3 loop reads CASSQNRAGTEAFF. CDR3 DNA sequence: TGTGCCAGTAGTCAAAACAGGGCTGGCACTGAAGCTTTCTTT.

The chain combines TRBV30 with TRBJ2-5; 10 bases map to TRBD2. This CDR3 contains 14 residues. Per germline, CDR1 GTSNPN and CDR2 SVGIG (reference sequence). After removal of 3 bases from V and 11 bases from J, the junction contained 12 bases not matched to a gene. The DNA of the CDR3 is TGTGCCTGGAGCGCAGGACTAGCGGCCGGTGAGCAGTACTTC. Translated, it gives CAWSAGLAAGEQYF.

The chain combines TRBV29-1 with TRBJ2-1; 10 positions agree with TRBD2. The CDR3 is 14 residues long. V lost 3 bases and J lost 8; bases outside the gene matches: 7. CDR1 and CDR2 from the germline V gene are SQVTM and ANQGSEA. The CDR3 spells CSVDRAGGPDEQFF. In DNA form, the CDR3 reads TGCAGCGTTGATAGAGCGGGGGGGCCGGATGAGCAGTTCTTC.

This sequence joins TRBV9 and TRBJ2-1; TRBD2 is a possible D gene (5 bases). Trimming cost V 4 bases and J 7 bases, with 15 bases left between them. Germline V gene data show CDR1 as SGDLS and CDR2 as YYNGEE. The CDR3 is 14 residues long. CDR3 region: CASSYGLPANEQFF. The DNA of the CDR3 is TGTGCCAGCAGCTACGGACTCCCCGCTAATGAGCAGTTCTTC. The full variable domain, with the rest looked up from reference TRBV9 and TRBJ2-1, is DSGVTQTPKHLITATGQRVTLRCSPRSGDLSVYWYQQSLDQGLQFLIQYYNGEERAKGNILERFSAQQFPDLHSELNLSSLELGDSALYFCASSYGLPANEQFFGPGTRLTVL.